Listed below are T cell receptor beta chains from one sample, sequenced in a study of blood T cell repertoires in COVID-19. Sequencing was performed with immunoSEQ multiplex PCR; in TCRdb, only in-frame clones are kept and a portion is missing. This table has about 110,000 clones, about four fifths appearing once. The sequenced material came from peripheral blood. The receptors stem from a woman aged 55 to 70 with acute or convalescent COVID-19. Both conserved end residues are part of each CDR3. D genes are given only for firm matches. Size is omitted from some rows. Given values are once, few, many or a class for expanded clones.

abundance	v_gene	j_gene	d_gene	CDR3aa	CDR3nt
-	TRBV6-1	TRBJ1-3	-	CASSEFGRAGNTIYF	TGTGCCAGCAGTGAATTCGGCAGGGCGGGAAACACCATATATTTT
once	TRBV6-1	TRBJ1-5	-	CASSEIGFVQPQHF	TGTGCCAGCAGTGAAATCGGGTTCGTTCAGCCCCAGCATTTT
few	TRBV16	TRBJ1-1	TRBD1	CASYWDRGTNTEAFF	TGTGCCAGCTACTGGGACAGAGGAACCAACACTGAAGCTTTCTTT
-	TRBV28	TRBJ1-2	-	CASSTPGQFYGYTF	TGTGCCAGCAGTACCCCCGGACAATTTTATGGCTACACCTTC
-	TRBV29-1	TRBJ2-3	TRBD1	CSVGGQGTDTQYF	TGCAGCGTGGGGGGACAGGGAACAGATACGCAGTATTTT
-	TRBV7-2	TRBJ2-3	-	CASSLQSARADTQYF	TGTGCCAGCAGCTTACAAAGCGCGAGGGCAGATACGCAGTATTTT
-	TRBV7-9	TRBJ1-4	-	CASSLASGPRGNEKLFF	TGTGCCAGCAGCTTAGCGTCAGGCCCCAGAGGGAATGAAAAACTGTTTTTT
-	TRBV12-5	TRBJ2-2	TRBD1	CASGDRTGGIGELFF	TGTGCTAGTGGAGACCGGACAGGGGGTATCGGGGAGCTGTTTTTT
-	TRBV21-1	TRBJ2-7	-	CASSKDNGTGGANEQYF	TGTGCCAGCAGCAAAGACAACGGGACAGGGGGCGCGAACGAGCAGTACTTC
-	TRBV2	TRBJ1-4	TRBD1	CARGTGGDEKLFF	TGTGCCAGAGGAACAGGGGGGGATGAAAAACTGTTTTTT
-	TRBV7-3	TRBJ2-2	-	CASSQIGRGTGELFF	TGTGCCAGCAGCCAAATAGGCAGGGGCACCGGGGAGCTGTTTTTT
few	TRBV3-1/TRBV3-2	TRBJ1-2	-	CASSQGLDGRGGYTF	TGTGCCAGCAGCCAAGGCCTGGACGGCCGGGGGGGCTACACCTTC
-	TRBV11-3	TRBJ2-5	TRBD2	CASSHGTSAQETQYF	TGTGCCAGCAGCCACGGGACTAGCGCCCAAGAGACCCAGTACTTC
-	TRBV29-1	TRBJ1-5	-	CSAQGHSNQPQHF	TGCAGCGCACAGGGTCATAGCAATCAGCCCCAGCATTTT
-	TRBV4-1	TRBJ1-2	TRBD1	CASSQDVDRDRHWMGYGYTF	TGCGCCAGCAGCCAAGATGTGGACCGGGACAGGCACTGGATGGGCTATGGCTACACCTTC
-	TRBV14	TRBJ2-1	TRBD2	CASSRGGAGNEQFF	TGTGCCAGCAGCCGCGGGGGGGCTGGGAATGAGCAGTTCTTC
-	TRBV19	TRBJ1-5	TRBD1	CAHGTGLGQPQHF	TGTGCCCATGGGACAGGGTTGGGCCAGCCCCAGCATTTT
-	TRBV7-3	TRBJ2-3	-	CASSLTASVSDTQYF	TGTGCCAGCAGCTTAACGGCATCAGTCTCGGATACGCAGTATTTT
-	TRBV19	TRBJ1-5	-	CASSRGGGQPQHF	TGTGCCAGTAGCAGGGGTGGCGGTCAGCCCCAGCATTTT
-	TRBV12-3/TRBV12-4	TRBJ1-1	TRBD1	CASRGTGYMGDFF	TGTGCCAGCAGGGGGACAGGCTATATGGGGGATTTCTTT
-	TRBV5-1	TRBJ1-6	-	CASSVSGSPLHF	TGCGCCAGCAGCGTTTCAGGATCACCCCTCCACTTT
-	TRBV19	TRBJ1-1	-	CASSTTGDTEAFF	TGTGCCAGTAGTACGACCGGGGACACTGAAGCTTTCTTT
-	TRBV7-8	TRBJ1-2	-	CASSPGTPWGGYTF	TGTGCCAGCAGCCCCGGGACACCTTGGGGTGGCTACACCTTC
-	TRBV19	TRBJ2-7	TRBD2	CASSSTSGVSYEQYF	TGTGCCAGTAGCTCGACTAGCGGGGTTTCCTACGAGCAGTACTTC
-	TRBV7-2	TRBJ2-3	-	CASSLTGSTDTQYF	TGTGCCAGCAGCTTAACGGGTAGCACAGATACGCAGTATTTT
-	TRBV4-1	TRBJ2-3	TRBD2	CASSQQVGRGGTDTQYF	TGCGCCAGCAGCCAACAGGTCGGGCGGGGGGGGACAGATACGCAGTATTTT
-	TRBV19	TRBJ2-5	TRBD1	CASSIIQGAGETQYF	TGTGCCAGTAGTATAATACAGGGGGCAGGGGAGACCCAGTACTTC
-	TRBV12-5	TRBJ2-2	-	CASGLLREDGELFF	TGTGCTAGTGGTTTGTTGAGGGAAGACGGGGAGCTGTTTTTT
-	TRBV30	TRBJ1-1	-	CAWRGGAGSFMNTEAFF	TGTGCCTGGAGGGGGGGAGCCGGGAGTTTTATGAACACTGAAGCTTTCTTT